The 23 T cell receptor beta chains below were found in one sample sequenced in a study of T cell responses to AZD1222 COVID-19 vaccine. TCRdb's copy holds only in-frame clones and misses some; the assay was immunoSEQ multiplex PCR. Of 140,000 or so clones in the sample, roughly nine tenths were seen once. This material consisted of peripheral blood, taken 28 days after the second dose of the MenACWY control vaccine. The receptors come from an adult who received the MenACWY meningococcal vaccine as a control.

V is TRBV19 and J is TRBJ2-7; 7 bases agree with TRBD2. J gave up 2 bases and V 9 bases, and 16 bases lay outside the gene matches. Germline V lookup: CDR1 LNHDA, CDR2 SQIVND (reference sequence). The length of the CDR3 is 16 residues. DNA for the CDR3: TGTGCCAGCACGGGACGGCCGGGACTACCACCCTACGAGCAGTACTTC. Translation: CASTGRPGLPPYEQYF. The complete variable domain, with remaining parts taken from reference TRBV19 and TRBJ2-7, reads DGGITQSPKYLFRKEGQNVTLSCEQNLNHDAMYWYRQDPGQGLRLIYYSQIVNDFQKGDIAEGYSVSREKKESFPLTVTSAQKNPTAFYLCASTGRPGLPPYEQYFGPGTRLTVT.

This clone was found once. The chain combines TRBV4-3 with TRBJ2-2; D is ambiguous. The CDR3 contains 13 residues. Germline assignment: CDR1 LGHNA and CDR2 YSLEER. The V gene lost 4 bases and the J gene lost 7 bases, with 10 bases spanning the gap. The CDR3 sequence: CASSLRLVGELFF. The CDR3 coding sequence is TGCGCCAGCAGCCTAAGATTGGTCGGGGAGCTGTTTTTT.

The V and J genes are TRBV10-3 and TRBJ2-3; 7 bases agree with TRBD1. Germline CDR1 is ENHRY and CDR2 is SYGVKD. After removal of 2 bases from V and 1 base from J, the junction contained 6 bases not matched to a gene. The CDR3 consists of 16 residues. CDR3 DNA sequence: TGTGCCATCAGTGAGCTAGGGGGCGCGGGCACAGATACGCAGTATTTT. It yields the protein CAISELGGAGTDTQYF.

V is TRBV5-1 and J is TRBJ2-5; no definite D call. V dropped 1 base and J dropped 2 bases, with 9 bases sitting between them. The CDR3 has 14 amino acids. The germline V gene has CDR1 SGHRS and CDR2 YFSETQ. CDR3 sequence: CASSLSDNQETQYF. The CDR3 bases are TGCGCCAGCAGCTTGTCAGACAATCAAGAGACCCAGTACTTC.

The chain uses TRBV20-1 and TRBJ2-7, with D possibly being TRBD2 (7 bases). The CDR3 totals 15 residues. Trimming removed 3 bases at V and 2 bases at J, with 17 bases between. In germline, CDR1 is DFQATT, CDR2 SNEGSKA (reference sequence). CDR3 nucleotides: TGCAGTGCTAGTCGCCCCGGGGGGCAGACCTACGAGCAGTACTTC. Its translation is CSASRPGGQTYEQYF.

Concerning this clone: Compared with germline, one end of the junction differs, possibly owing to a read error. The rearrangement links TRBV7-7 to TRBJ2-3; D may be TRBD1 or TRBD2 (5 bases each). Germline loops: CDR1 SSHAT, CDR2 FNYEAQ (reference sequence). The CDR3 covers 13 residues. CDR3 sequence: CASSFGGEDTQYF. CDR3 DNA sequence: TGTGCTAGCAGCTTTGGGGGTGAAGATACGCAGTATTTT.

The V and J genes are TRBV19 and TRBJ2-7; 14 nucleotides align to TRBD2. The V gene's germline CDR1 is LNHDA and CDR2 SQIVND (reference sequence). The CDR3 length is 17 residues. V shed 2 bases and J 4 bases; nucleotides not matched to a gene: 7. The CDR3 reads CASSISEGLAGEYEQYF. CDR3 DNA sequence: TGTGCCAGTAGTATATCGGAGGGACTAGCGGGGGAATACGAGCAGTACTTC.

The sample holds a few counts of this clone. The V call is TRBV7-9, the J call TRBJ2-7; 14 nucleotides agree with TRBD2. The germline V gene has CDR1 SEHNR and CDR2 FQNEAQ (reference sequence). The CDR3 sequence is 18 residues long. V gave up 2 bases and J gave up 1 base; unmatched junction bases: 7. The chain's CDR3 is CASSLSPGLAGESYEQYF. The CDR3 nucleotides read TGTGCCAGCAGCTTATCACCGGGACTAGCGGGGGAGTCCTACGAGCAGTACTTC.

The chain is built from TRBV3-1 (or the pseudogene TRBV3-2) and TRBJ2-7; 7 bases match TRBD1. Germline V lookup: CDR1 LGHDT, CDR2 YNNKEL (reference sequence). CDR3 length: 15 amino acids. Trimming removed 3 bases from V and 3 bases from J; junction bases left unmatched: 8. This CDR3 is CASSQDPGQNYEQYF. The CDR3 nucleotides read TGTGCCAGCAGCCAGGATCCGGGACAGAACTACGAGCAGTACTTC.

This chain links TRBV30 with TRBJ2-5, with D possibly TRBD2 on 5 matching bases. CDR3 size: 12 residues. Trimming pared 5 bases from V and 5 bases from J, leaving 12 bases between. Germline assignment: CDR1 GTSNPN and CDR2 SVGIG (reference sequence). The DNA of the CDR3 is TGTGCCTGGGACACTAGTACGGAGACCCAGTACTTC. This gives the protein CAWDTSTETQYF.

The chain carries TRBV11-2 and TRBJ1-6, with D unresolved. Trimming took off 4 bases at V and 7 bases at J, with 14 bases between the two ends. This CDR3 region has 15 residues. CDR1 and CDR2 from the germline V gene are SGHAT and FQNNGV. The CDR3 DNA follows: TGTGCCAGCAGCTCTACAAGCTTTGGGAATTCACCCCTCCACTTT. It yields the protein CASSSTSFGNSPLHF.

This chain joins TRBV18 and TRBJ2-7; 10 bases are shared with TRBD2. From germline, CDR1 is KGHSH and CDR2 LQKENI. The junction had 3 bases not matched to a gene; V was cut back by 0 bases and J by 4 bases. The CDR3 is 15 amino acids. The chain's CDR3 is CASSPPRTSGYEQYF. The CDR3 coding sequence is TGTGCCAGCTCACCACCCCGGACTAGCGGATACGAGCAGTACTTC. The full variable domain, its missing parts supplied by reference TRBV18 and TRBJ2-7, is NAGVMQNPRHLVRRRGQEARLRCSPMKGHSHVYWYRQLPEEGLKFMVYLQKENIIDESGMPKERFSAEFPKEGPSILRIQQVVRGDSAAYFCASSPPRTSGYEQYFGPGTRLTVT.

The rearrangement links TRBV19 to TRBJ1-2; 8 bases match TRBD1. Unmatched junction bases numbered 3, after V lost 3 bases and J lost 6 bases. The germline gives CDR1 LNHDA, CDR2 SQIVND (reference sequence). The CDR3 is 13 amino acids. The CDR3 spells CASSIQGANGYTF. DNA of the CDR3: TGTGCCAGTAGTATCCAGGGGGCCAATGGCTACACCTTC.

The chain couples TRBV19 to TRBJ2-5; perhaps TRBD2 as D (6 bases). The CDR3 has 15 amino acids. CDR1 LNHDA and CDR2 SQIVND come from the germline V gene (reference sequence). Trimming cost V 5 bases and J 5 bases, with 18 bases left between them. Here the CDR3 reads CASSSPSGAGETQYF. The CDR3 DNA sequence: TGTGCCAGTAGTTCCCCATCCGGGGCGGGGGAGACCCAGTACTTC.

The rearrangement uses TRBV19 and TRBJ1-4, with D possibly TRBD1 on 5 matching bases. From germline, CDR1 is LNHDA and CDR2 SQIVND (reference sequence). The CDR3 consists of 17 residues. V dropped 3 bases and J dropped 2 bases, with 16 bases sitting between them. CDR3 bases: TGTGCCAGTAGTATTAGACGGCCCCAGGGCACTAATGAAAAACTGTTTTTT. It is translated as CASSIRRPQGTNEKLFF.

The chain couples TRBV7-8 to TRBJ2-1; 7 bases line up with TRBD1. This CDR3 contains 15 residues. In germline, CDR1 is SGHVS, CDR2 FQNEAQ. Germline trimming cut 5 bases from V and 2 bases from J; bases unmatched to any gene: 6. CDR3 in amino acids: CASSPTGDAYNEQFF. The CDR3, as DNA: TGTGCCAGCAGCCCCACAGGGGATGCCTACAATGAGCAGTTCTTC.

The rearrangement joins TRBV5-1 to TRBJ2-5, with 7 positions matching TRBD1. The V gene end was trimmed by 1 base and the J gene end by 5 bases; junction bases not matched to a gene: 11. The CDR3 covers 16 residues. The germline gives CDR1 SGHRS, CDR2 YFSETQ. CDR3 sequence: CASSLQGSGTVETQYF. The CDR3 nucleotides read TGCGCCAGCAGCTTGCAGGGCAGTGGGACAGTGGAGACCCAGTACTTC.

The CDR3 region has the DNA TGTGCCAGCAGCTTAGCTAACCCCGGACAGGGCACAGATACGCAGTATTTT. Encoded protein: CASSLANPGQGTDTQYF. The gene calls are TRBV7-6 and TRBJ2-3; 7 bases are shared with TRBD1. The germline V gene encodes CDR1 SGHVS and CDR2 FNYEAQ. The CDR3 is made up of 17 amino acids. V lost 0 bases, J lost 1 base, and 7 bases stayed unmatched.

V usage is TRBV29-1 and J usage is TRBJ2-3; 12 bases map to TRBD2. The CDR3 is 15 residues long. Germline CDR1 reads SQVTM; CDR2 reads ANQGSEA. The V gene end was trimmed by 4 bases and the J gene end by 5 bases; junction bases not matched to a gene: 7. CDR3 nucleotides: TGCAGCGTTGGGCGACTAGCGGGGGAGATAGATACGCAGTATTTT. As protein: CSVGRLAGEIDTQYF.

V is TRBV29-1 and J is TRBJ2-7; 12 positions match TRBD1. The CDR3 sequence is 14 residues long. CDR1 SQVTM and CDR2 ANQGSEA come from the germline V gene. V lost 1 base and J lost 7; bases outside the gene matches: 5. The CDR3: CSVEGGQGAGEQYF. The CDR3 region has the DNA TGCAGCGTTGAAGGGGGACAGGGGGCGGGTGAGCAGTACTTC.

V is TRBV6-4 and J is TRBJ2-7; tentative D call: TRBD1 (5 bases). The CDR3 is made up of 13 amino acids. V was trimmed by 5 bases and J by 4 bases, leaving 12 bases between them. Germline-derived CDR1 and CDR2 are MRHNA and SNTAGT. Here the CDR3 DNA reads TGTGCCAGCAGTATACAGGTGAGATACGAGCAGTACTTC. Translating gives CASSIQVRYEQYF.

The CDR3 DNA reads TGCGCCAGCAGGGACGGCACGGCAAGTGAAAAACTGTTTTTT. Its protein product is CASRDGTASEKLFF. The chain uses TRBV5-1 and TRBJ1-4; D gene ambiguous. The CDR3 extends over 14 amino acids. The V and J ends lost 5 bases and 7 bases respectively, with 15 bases between them. CDR1 SGHRS and CDR2 YFSETQ come from the germline V gene.

This sequence joins TRBV29-1 and TRBJ1-4; D may be TRBD1 (6 bases). Between the trimmed V and J ends, which lost 4 bases and 1 base, there was a span of 10 bases. Germline CDR1 and CDR2: SQVTM and ANQGSEA. There are 14 residues in the CDR3. The CDR3 DNA is TGCAGCGTTGTCGGGGGCAGAACTAATGAAAAACTGTTTTTT. Protein: CSVVGGRTNEKLFF.